The 6 T cell receptor beta chains presented below share a single source sample, sequenced in a study of T cells in Graves' hyperthyroidism and ophthalmopathy (dated by TCRdb to the late 2010s). Receptor libraries were prepared by multiplex PCR. Sequencing took place on an Illumina HiSeq 2000. TCR beta CDR3 regions were amplified from RNA transcripts. The TCR CDR3 was subjected to a first round of RT-PCR using the HTBI primer set and the Qiagen OneStep RT-PCR kit. Using fastp at Q25 and MiXCR, TCRdb reprocessed the public reads and kept productive beta chains. CDR3 protein sequences are deduplicated, and each keeps its most common genes and DNA. The sample table contains 150,000 to 200,000 distinct CDR3 sequences; only one count was recorded for 9.4% of them. About 20% of the sample goes to the ten largest clones. Sequenced sample: blood. All receptors come from a woman aged 18-29 years with Graves' hyperthyroidism that later progressed to Graves' ophthalmopathy.

This clonotype was picked up many times. The chain is built from TRBV7-9 and TRBJ2-5; maybe TRBD1 (6 bases). Looked up from germline, CDR1 is SEHNR and CDR2 is FQNEAQ (reference sequence). The ends were cut back, 1 base at V and 2 bases at J, with 11 bases in the middle. The CDR3 totals 15 residues. Here the CDR3 DNA reads TGTGCCAGCAGCTTAGGTCGCAGGGGTCAAGAGACCCAGTACTTC. It is translated as CASSLGRRGQETQYF.

This clonotype was counted ten times or more. The rearrangement joins TRBV6-1 to TRBJ1-6; D is uncertain. The V gene's germline CDR1 is MNHNS and CDR2 SASEGT. This CDR3 is built from 14 residues. Trimming left V 6 bases short and J 10 bases short, with 16 bases between. CDR3 in amino acids: CASRSTVRESPLHF. The CDR3 DNA reads as TGTGCCAGCAGATCGACGGTCCGAGAGTCACCCCTCCACTTT.

This clonotype was counted ten times or more. The chain joins TRBV2 to TRBJ1-1; D gene ambiguous. The V gene lost 1 base and the J gene lost 6 bases, with 9 bases spanning the gap. CDR1 is SNHLY, CDR2 FYNNEI, per germline. CDR3 length equals 13 residues. Here the CDR3 reads CASSEGRPAEAFF. CDR3 sequence (DNA): TGTGCCAGCAGTGAAGGGCGACCCGCTGAAGCTTTCTTT.

This clonotype was found many times. This chain joins TRBV2 and TRBJ2-7; D remains ambiguous. Per germline, CDR1 SNHLY and CDR2 FYNNEI. This CDR3 has 13 amino acids. Trimming left V 4 bases short and J 0 bases short, with 7 bases between. Here the CDR3 reads CASSGHNSYEQYF. The DNA for the CDR3 is TGTGCCAGCAGTGGTCACAACTCCTACGAGCAGTACTTC.

The gene calls are TRBV3-1 and TRBJ2-1; 9 positions match TRBD2. The CDR3 is 18 residues long. The germline V gene has CDR1 LGHDT and CDR2 YNNKEL (reference sequence). Losses at the gene ends were 1 base for V and 1 base for J; bases not matched to a gene: 8. CDR3 in DNA: TGTGCCAGCAGCCAAGGTCGGGGGGCGGGAGGGTCCTACAATGAGCAGTTCTTC. This sequence encodes CASSQGRGAGGSYNEQFF.

This clonotype was counted at least ten times. The genes are TRBV10-3 and TRBJ2-1; 8 nucleotides agree with TRBD2. Per germline, CDR1 ENHRY and CDR2 SYGVKD. This CDR3 region has 17 residues. The ends lost 0 bases at V and 1 base at J; junction bases unmatched: 5. For the CDR3, the DNA is TGTGCCATCAGTGAGTCTCGGGGGGGCCCATCCTACAATGAGCAGTTCTTC. It encodes CAISESRGGPSYNEQFF.